This TCR beta chain was retrieved from a study of shared clonotypes between healthy human individuals. The repertoire was sequenced with immunoSEQ multiplex PCR; TCRdb's copy has only in-frame clones and lacks some. Here the sample spans about 480,000 clones, approximately 79% being singletons. The CDR3 covers 13 residues. V lost 3 bases, J lost 14 bases, and 9 bases stayed unmatched. CDR1 is MNHEY, CDR2 SMNVEV, per germline (reference sequence). The clonotype comes from a woman aged 40 to 55 in good health. Some clones in this sample may be carry-over from other donors' samples. The chain uses TRBV27 and TRBJ2-1, with 8 bases fitting TRBD1. Sequenced sample: PBMCs. CDR3 protein: CASSFNDRGRKFF. The CDR3 nucleotides read TGTGCCAGCAGTTTCAATGACAGGGGAAGGAAGTTCTTC.